Included here is one T cell receptor (beta chain) sequence, with context. The sample is drawn from a study of cytomegalovirus exposure and HLA in healthy donors. Germline-derived CDR1 and CDR2 are SGHTA and FQGNSA. This CDR3 spans 17 amino acids. With V trimmed by 5 bases and J by 3 bases, 8 bases remained unmatched. The PCR contained 60 Vbeta and 13 Jbeta primers. Original analysis: Around 9.9 million shared chains were among the roughly 80 million unique TCR beta chains that a later analysis counted. Libraries were prepared by immunoSEQ multiplex PCR; TCRdb keeps only in-frame clonotypes and omits some of them. The V and J calls and the clone size are those of that table, but D and trimming were determined from the DNA. Here the sample spans approximately 78,000 clones, 65% to 70% being singletons.

V gene TRBV7-2 combines with J gene TRBJ2-7; TRBD2 agrees at 15 bases. This receptor was identified in a man in his forties or fifties in good health and CMV-seropositive. Sample: PBMCs. Here the CDR3 reads CASSPTGLAGGRYEQYF. The CDR3 DNA sequence: TGTGCCAGCAGCCCTACCGGACTAGCGGGGGGGCGCTACGAGCAGTACTTC.